Listed here are 17 T cell receptor beta chains from one sample, sequenced in a study of monozygotic twins with inflammatory bowel disease. Reanalyzing the 5' RACE reads, TCRdb keeps one entry per CDR3 protein, without DNA. The sample data list about 160,000 distinct CDR3 sequences. Material for sequencing was blood. These TCRs come from a human donor with ulcerative colitis or Crohn's disease, or a healthy co-twin of an affected twin (not recorded which).

The chain employs TRBV3-1 and TRBJ2-1; the D gene TCRdb calls, TRBD1, cannot be checked with no DNA. The CDR3 length is 15 residues. Germline CDR1 reads LGHDT; CDR2 reads YNNKEL (reference sequence). The CDR3 here is CASSLDRGLYNEQFF.

The chain is built from TRBV29-1 and TRBJ1-1; the D gene TCRdb calls, TRBD1, cannot be checked with no DNA. This CDR3 spans 11 amino acids. Germline loops: CDR1 SQVTM, CDR2 ANQGSEA. The chain's CDR3 is CSVGTGAEAFF. The full variable domain, with the rest looked up from reference TRBV29-1 and TRBJ1-1, is SAVISQKPSRDICQRGTSLTIQCQVDSQVTMMFWYRQQPGQSLTLIATANQGSEATYESGFVIDKFPISRPNLTFSTLTVSNMSPEDSSIYLCSVGTGAEAFFGQGTRLTVV.

V is TRBV5-1 and J is TRBJ2-1; TCRdb's D call of TRBD1 is untestable without DNA. The CDR3 covers 17 residues. Germline values: CDR1 SGHRS, CDR2 YFSETQ. The CDR3 protein is CASSFRVGQGAYNEQFF.

The CDR3 sequence is CSAMTVNTGELFF. The rearrangement links TRBV20-1 to TRBJ2-2; the TCRdb call, TRBD1, lacks DNA for checking. From germline, CDR1 is DFQATT and CDR2 SNEGSKA (reference sequence). The CDR3 spans 13 residues.

This chain connects TRBV15 to TRBJ1-5. The CDR3 sequence is 13 residues long. CDR1 and CDR2 from the germline V gene are LNHNV and YYDKDF (reference sequence). The CDR3 here is CATSSSTGQPQHF.

This chain connects TRBV7-2 to TRBJ2-1; TCRdb's D call, TRBD2, is unchecked because there is no DNA. The CDR3 totals 19 residues. Germline V gene sequence: CDR1 SGHTA, CDR2 FQGNSA. CDR3: CASSLAGLAGVGVRNEQFF.

V gene TRBV12-3 or TRBV12-4 combines with J gene TRBJ2-3; TCRdb's assignment of TRBD2 cannot be checked, as there is no DNA. This CDR3 region has 16 residues. This CDR3 is CASTRGSSGSTDTQYF.

The V gene is TRBV20-1, the J gene TRBJ2-1. The germline gives CDR1 DFQATT, CDR2 SNEGSKA (reference sequence). CDR3 length equals 14 residues. This CDR3 is CSALRREGLNEQFF.

The chain combines TRBV24-1 with TRBJ2-3; TCRdb selects TRBD2, and the lack of DNA leaves this call unchecked. The CDR3 covers 17 residues. Germline assignment: CDR1 KGHDR and CDR2 SFDVKD. This chain's CDR3 is CATSDGGRGASTDTQYF.

V gene TRBV30 combines with J gene TRBJ2-2. Germline CDR1 and CDR2: GTSNPN and SVGIG (reference sequence). The CDR3 is 13 amino acids. CDR3: CAWSVQGTGELFF.

The chain recombines TRBV6-1 with TRBJ2-7. The CDR3 extends over 12 amino acids. Germline lookup yields CDR1 MNHNS and CDR2 SASEGT. The CDR3 here is CASSEVRYEQYF.

The J gene is TRBJ1-2, the V gene TRBV30; TCRdb proposes TRBD1, but this gene call is untestable without DNA. Germline CDR1 is GTSNPN and CDR2 is SVGIG (reference sequence). This CDR3 region has 13 residues. CDR3 in amino acids: CAWIRQGAGGYTF.

The chain joins TRBV5-1 to TRBJ2-7. This CDR3 comprises 15 residues. Germline CDR1 and CDR2: SGHRS and YFSETQ. The CDR3 here is CASSLVSHLLYEQYF.

The genes are TRBV4-3 and TRBJ2-7; the TCRdb call, TRBD1, lacks DNA for checking. The CDR3 consists of 13 residues. Germline values: CDR1 LGHNA, CDR2 YSLEER. The CDR3 sequence is CASSHGASYEQYF.

This CDR3 is CASSSFPVREQYF. J is TRBJ2-7 and V is TRBV28; the TRBD1 assignment by TCRdb is unverifiable without DNA. The CDR3 contains 13 residues. From germline, CDR1 is MDHEN and CDR2 SYDVKM.

The chain combines TRBV6-5 with TRBJ2-4; no DNA is available, so the TRBD1 call from TCRdb remains unchecked. The CDR3 has 17 residues. Germline V lookup: CDR1 MNHEY, CDR2 SVGAGI. The CDR3 sequence is CASSYYGVRGTVNIQYF.

The rearrangement uses TRBV18 and TRBJ2-7; the D gene TCRdb calls, TRBD2, cannot be checked with no DNA. This CDR3 contains 18 residues. CDR1 and CDR2 (germline): KGHSH, LQKENI. Here the CDR3 reads CASSPPGGRLAASYEQYF.